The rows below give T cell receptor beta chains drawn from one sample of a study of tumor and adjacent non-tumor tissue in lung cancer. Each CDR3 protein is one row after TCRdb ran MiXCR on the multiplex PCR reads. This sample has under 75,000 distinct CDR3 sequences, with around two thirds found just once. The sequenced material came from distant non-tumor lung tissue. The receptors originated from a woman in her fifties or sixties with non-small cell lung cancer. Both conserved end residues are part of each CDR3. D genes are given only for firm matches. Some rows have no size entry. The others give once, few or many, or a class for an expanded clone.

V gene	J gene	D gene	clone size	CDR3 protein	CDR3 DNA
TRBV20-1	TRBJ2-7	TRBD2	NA	CSGKLAGGTYEQYF	TGCAGTGGGAAACTAGCGGGAGGAACCTATGAGCAGTACTTC
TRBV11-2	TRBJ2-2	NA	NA	CASDQGDSGEVFF	TGTGCCAGCGATCAGGGGGACAGCGGGGAGGTGTTTTTT
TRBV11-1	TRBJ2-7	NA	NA	CVSSYEIATDYQQYF	TGTGTCAGCAGCTACGAAATAGCGACAGACTACCAGCAGTACTTC
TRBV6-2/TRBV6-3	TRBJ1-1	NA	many	CASSPTGSSMNTEAFF	TGTGCCAGCAGTCCGACAGGCTCCTCGATGAACACTGAAGCTTTCTTT
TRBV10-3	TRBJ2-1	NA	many	CAISGQDNEQFF	TGTGCCATCAGTGGCCAGGACAATGAGCAGTTCTTC
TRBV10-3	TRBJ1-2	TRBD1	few	CAIRDRVLYGYAF	TGTGCCATCCGGGACAGGGTCCTCTATGGCTACGCCTTC
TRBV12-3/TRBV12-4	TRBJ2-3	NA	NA	CASSLVTLNTDTQYF	TGTGCCAGCAGTCTAGTGACTCTAAACACAGATACGCAGTATTTT
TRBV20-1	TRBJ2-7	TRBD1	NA	CSAKGQAILSGEQYF	TGCAGTGCTAAGGGACAGGCAATCCTAAGTGGTGAGCAGTACTTC
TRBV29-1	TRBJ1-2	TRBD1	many	CSVKGASYGYTF	TGCAGCGTTAAGGGGGCATCCTATGGCTACACCTTC
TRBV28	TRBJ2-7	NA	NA	CANSWRGREQYF	TGTGCCAACAGTTGGAGGGGGCGGGAGCAGTACTTC
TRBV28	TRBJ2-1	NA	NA	CASSPLGVVGNEQFF	TGTGCCAGCAGTCCCCTGGGGGTTGTCGGCAATGAGCAGTTCTTC
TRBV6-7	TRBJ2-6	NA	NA	CTSSYREKKGVNVLTF	TGTACCAGCAGTTACAGAGAAAAAAAGGGGGTCAACGTCCTGACTTTC
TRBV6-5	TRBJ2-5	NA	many	CASSYGTETQYF	TGTGCCAGCAGTTACGGTACGGAGACCCAGTACTTC
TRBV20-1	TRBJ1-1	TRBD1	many	CSARGQGIVLATEAFF	TGCAGTGCCCGGGGACAGGGGATCGTTTTGGCCACTGAAGCTTTCTTT
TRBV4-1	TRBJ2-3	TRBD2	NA	CTSSQPPLRTSESFADTQYF	TGCACCAGCAGCCAACCACCACTTAGGACTAGCGAGAGTTTCGCAGATACGCAGTATTTT
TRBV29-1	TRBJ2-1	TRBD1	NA	CSVQKSGQDYEQFF	TGCAGCGTTCAAAAGTCGGGACAGGACTATGAGCAGTTCTTC
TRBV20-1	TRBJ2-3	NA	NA	CSASKGLSTDTHYF	TGCAGTGCCAGCAAAGGACTCAGCACAGATACGCACTATTTT
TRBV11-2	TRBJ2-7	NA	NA	CASSSGMGRTYEQYF	TGTGCCAGCAGCTCGGGTATGGGCCGGACCTACGAGCAGTACTTC
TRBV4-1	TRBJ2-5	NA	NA	CASSRGGREGERETQYF	TGCGCCAGTAGCCGAGGTGGCAGGGAAGGGGAAAGAGAGACCCAGTACTTC
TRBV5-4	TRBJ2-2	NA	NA	CTSTTQKQGGNTGELFF	TGTACCAGCACCACCCAAAAACAGGGAGGGAACACCGGGGAGCTGTTTTTT
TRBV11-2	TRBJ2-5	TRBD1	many	CASSLSGQDPSMETQYF	TGTGCCAGCAGCTTGTCGGGACAGGATCCATCAATGGAGACCCAGTACTTC
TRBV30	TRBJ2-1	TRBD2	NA	CAWTPLRLLAGPSYNEQFF	TGTGCCTGGACGCCGCTCCGCCTACTAGCGGGACCATCCTACAATGAGCAGTTCTTC
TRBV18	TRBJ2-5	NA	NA	CASSPRSGGCTGGETQYF	TGTGCCAGCTCACCACGGTCAGGAGGGTGTACCGGCGGAGAGACCCAGTACTTC
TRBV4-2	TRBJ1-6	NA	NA	CASSRGAGVSYNSPLHF	TGTGCCAGCAGCCGAGGCGCAGGGGTTAGTTATAATTCACCCCTCCACTTT